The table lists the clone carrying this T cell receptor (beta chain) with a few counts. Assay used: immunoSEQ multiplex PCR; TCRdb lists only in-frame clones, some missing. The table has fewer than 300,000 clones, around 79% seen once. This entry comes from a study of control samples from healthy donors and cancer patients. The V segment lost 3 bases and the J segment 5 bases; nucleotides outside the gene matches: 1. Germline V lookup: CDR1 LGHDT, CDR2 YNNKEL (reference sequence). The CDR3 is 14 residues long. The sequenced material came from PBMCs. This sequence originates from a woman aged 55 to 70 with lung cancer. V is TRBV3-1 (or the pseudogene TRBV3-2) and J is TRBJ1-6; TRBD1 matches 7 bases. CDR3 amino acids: CASSHGTDNSPLHF. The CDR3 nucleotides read TGTGCCAGCAGCCACGGGACAGATAATTCACCCCTCCACTTT.